These T cell receptor beta chains were read from a single sample in a study of shared clonotypes between healthy human individuals. This table comes from immunoSEQ multiplex PCR, and its TCRdb copy is limited to in-frame clones, with some not included. The table shows millions of clones, with approximately 94% occurring only once. The sequenced material came from naive CD8+ T cells from PBMCs. These receptors were taken from a man between 18 and 35 years old in good health. Some clones in this sample may be carry-over from other donors' samples. Both conserved end residues are part of each CDR3. A D gene is named only where the DNA matches it firmly.

>TRBD1|TRBV9|TRBJ1-1
CASSVRQGAEAFF
TGTGCCAGCAGCGTCCGACAGGGGGCTGAAGCTTTCTTT
>-|TRBV5-1|TRBJ2-7
CASSPRGLGLSSYEQYF
TGCGCCAGCAGCCCCCGAGGGCTAGGACTTAGCTCCTACGAGCAGTACTTC
>-|TRBV19|TRBJ2-7
CASRQQDTYEQYF
TGTGCCAGTAGACAACAGGATACCTACGAGCAGTACTTC
>-|TRBV14|TRBJ2-6
CASSLQGSPSGANVLTF
TGTGCCAGCAGCCTCCAGGGAAGCCCTTCTGGGGCCAACGTCCTGACTTTC
>TRBD2|TRBV27|TRBJ2-7
CASRRLAGEGYEQYF
TGTGCCAGCAGGCGTCTAGCGGGAGAAGGCTACGAGCAGTACTTC
>-|TRBV5-4|TRBJ2-2
CASSFPSPGELFF
TGTGCCAGCAGCTTCCCTAGCCCCGGGGAGCTGTTTTTT
>-|TRBV4-3|TRBJ2-2
CASSQDGSGSPNTGELFF
TGCGCCAGCAGCCAAGATGGGTCGGGGTCTCCGAACACCGGGGAGCTGTTTTTT
>-|TRBV6-6|TRBJ2-7
CASSYSSSYEQYF
TGTGCCAGCAGTTACTCGAGCTCTTACGAGCAGTACTTC
>-|TRBV27|TRBJ1-5
CASSFRAPGYHQPQHF
TGTGCCAGCAGTTTCCGAGCCCCGGGGTACCATCAGCCCCAGCATTTT
>-|TRBV2|TRBJ2-1
CASKGEQFF
TGTGCCAGCAAGGGTGAGCAGTTCTTC
>-|TRBV19|TRBJ2-7
CASSIFPGSSYEQYF
TGTGCCAGTAGTATTTTCCCCGGAAGCTCCTACGAGCAGTACTTC
>-|TRBV27|TRBJ2-7
CASSRVRTNKGEQYF
TGTGCCAGCAGTAGGGTAAGGACCAACAAGGGGGAGCAGTACTTC
>-|TRBV2|TRBJ2-1
CASSDGELNEQFF
TGTGCCAGCAGTGATGGGGAGTTGAATGAGCAGTTCTTC
>-|TRBV23-1|TRBJ2-1
CASSQSQTGIYNEQFF
TGCGCCAGCAGTCAATCCCAAACGGGAATTTACAATGAGCAGTTCTTC
>-|TRBV7-7|TRBJ2-3
CASSLAEGMWTDTQYF
TGTGCCAGCAGCTTAGCGGAAGGGATGTGGACAGATACGCAGTATTTT
>TRBD2|TRBV9|TRBJ2-3
CASSTGTSIADTQYF
TGTGCCAGCAGCACCGGGACTAGCATCGCAGATACGCAGTATTTT